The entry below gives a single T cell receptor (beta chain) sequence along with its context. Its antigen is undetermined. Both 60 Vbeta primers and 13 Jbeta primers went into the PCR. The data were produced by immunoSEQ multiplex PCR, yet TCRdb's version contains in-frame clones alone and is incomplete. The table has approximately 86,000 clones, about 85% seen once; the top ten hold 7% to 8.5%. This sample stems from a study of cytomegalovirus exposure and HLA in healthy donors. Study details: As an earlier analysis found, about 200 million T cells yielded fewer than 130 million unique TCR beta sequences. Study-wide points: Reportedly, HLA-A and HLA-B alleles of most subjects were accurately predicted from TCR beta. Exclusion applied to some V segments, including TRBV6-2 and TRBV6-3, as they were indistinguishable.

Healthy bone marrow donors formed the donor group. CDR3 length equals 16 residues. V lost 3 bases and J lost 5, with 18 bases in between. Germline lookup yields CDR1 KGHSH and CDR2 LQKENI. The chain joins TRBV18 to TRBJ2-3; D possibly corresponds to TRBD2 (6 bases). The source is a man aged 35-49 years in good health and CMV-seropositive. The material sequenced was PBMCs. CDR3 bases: TGTGCCAGCTCACCTAGAGACCGTGGGCGGGGAGATACGCAGTATTTT. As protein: CASSPRDRGRGDTQYF.